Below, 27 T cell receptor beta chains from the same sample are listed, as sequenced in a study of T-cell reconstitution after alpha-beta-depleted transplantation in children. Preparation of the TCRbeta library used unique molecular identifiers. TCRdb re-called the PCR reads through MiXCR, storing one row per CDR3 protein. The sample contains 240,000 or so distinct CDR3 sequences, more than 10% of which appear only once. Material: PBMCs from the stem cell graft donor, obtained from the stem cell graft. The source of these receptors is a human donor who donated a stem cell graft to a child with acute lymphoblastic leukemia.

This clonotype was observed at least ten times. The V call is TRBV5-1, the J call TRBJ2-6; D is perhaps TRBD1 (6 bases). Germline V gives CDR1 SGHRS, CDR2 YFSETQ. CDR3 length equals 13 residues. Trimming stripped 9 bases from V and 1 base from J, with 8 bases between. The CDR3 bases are TGCGCCAATACAGGGTCTGGGGCCAACGTCCTGACTTTC. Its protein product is CANTGSGANVLTF. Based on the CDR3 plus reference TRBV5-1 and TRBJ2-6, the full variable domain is KAGVTQTPRYLIKTRGQQVTLSCSPISGHRSVSWYQQTPGQGLQFLFEYFSETQRNKGNFPGRFSGRQFSNSRSEMNVSTLELGDSALYLCANTGSGANVLTFGAGSRLTVL.

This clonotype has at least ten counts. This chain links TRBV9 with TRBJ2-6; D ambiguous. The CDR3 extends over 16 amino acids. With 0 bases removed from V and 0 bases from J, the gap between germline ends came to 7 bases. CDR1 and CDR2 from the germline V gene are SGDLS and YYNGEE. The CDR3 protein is CASSVAKSSGANVLTF. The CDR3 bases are TGTGCCAGCAGCGTAGCGAAAAGCTCTGGGGCCAACGTCCTGACTTTC.

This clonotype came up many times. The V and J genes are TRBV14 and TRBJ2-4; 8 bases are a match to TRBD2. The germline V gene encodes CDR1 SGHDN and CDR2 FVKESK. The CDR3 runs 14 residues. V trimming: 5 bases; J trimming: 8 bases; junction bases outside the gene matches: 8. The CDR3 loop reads CASSFARGLDIQYF. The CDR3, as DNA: TGTGCCAGCAGCTTCGCCAGGGGACTAGACATTCAGTACTTC.

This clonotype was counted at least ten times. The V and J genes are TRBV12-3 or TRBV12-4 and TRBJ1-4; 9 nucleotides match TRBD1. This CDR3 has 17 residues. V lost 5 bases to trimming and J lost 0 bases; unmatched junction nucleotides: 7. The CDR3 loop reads CASSPGQGSSTNEKLFF. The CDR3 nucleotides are TGTGCCAGCAGTCCCGGACAGGGGAGCTCAACTAATGAAAAACTGTTTTTT.

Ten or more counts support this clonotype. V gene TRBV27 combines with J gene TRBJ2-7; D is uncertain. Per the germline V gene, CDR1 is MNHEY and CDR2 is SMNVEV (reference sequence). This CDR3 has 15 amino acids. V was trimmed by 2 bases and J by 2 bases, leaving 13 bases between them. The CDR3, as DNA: TGTGCCAGCAGTTTAAGGTCACAGTCCCCCTACGAGCAGTACTTC. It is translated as CASSLRSQSPYEQYF.

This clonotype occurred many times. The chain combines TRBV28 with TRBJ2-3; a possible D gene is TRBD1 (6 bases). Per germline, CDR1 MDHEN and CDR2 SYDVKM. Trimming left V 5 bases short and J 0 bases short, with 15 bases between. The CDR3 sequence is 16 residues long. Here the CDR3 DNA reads TGTGCCAGCAGTCCCCGACAGGCCTCTAGCACAGATACGCAGTATTTT. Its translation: CASSPRQASSTDTQYF. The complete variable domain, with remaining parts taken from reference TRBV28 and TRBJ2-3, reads DVKVTQSSRYLVKRTGEKVFLECVQDMDHENMFWYRQDPGLGLRLIYFSYDVKMKEKGDIPEGYSVSREKKERFSLILESASTNQTSMYLCASSPRQASSTDTQYFGPGTRLTVL.

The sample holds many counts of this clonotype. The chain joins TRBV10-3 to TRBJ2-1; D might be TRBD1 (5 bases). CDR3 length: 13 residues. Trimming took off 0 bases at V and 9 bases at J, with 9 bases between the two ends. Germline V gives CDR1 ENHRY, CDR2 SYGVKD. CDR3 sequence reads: CAISESTGREQFF. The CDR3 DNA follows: TGTGCCATCAGTGAGTCCACAGGACGTGAGCAGTTCTTC.

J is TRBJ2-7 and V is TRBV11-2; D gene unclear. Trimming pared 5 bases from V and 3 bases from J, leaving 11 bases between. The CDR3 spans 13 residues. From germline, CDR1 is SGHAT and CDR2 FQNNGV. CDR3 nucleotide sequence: TGTGCCAGCAGCCCCGACCCGGGCTACGAGCAGTACTTC. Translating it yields CASSPDPGYEQYF. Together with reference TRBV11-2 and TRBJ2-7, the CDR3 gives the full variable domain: EAGVAQSPRYKIIEKRQSVAFWCNPISGHATLYWYQQILGQGPKLLIQFQNNGVVDDSQLPKDRFSAERLKGVDSTLKIQPAKLEDSAVYLCASSPDPGYEQYFGPGTRLTVT.

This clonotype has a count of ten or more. CDR3 sequence (DNA): TGTGCCAGCAGTCCATTGACAGGGGGAAACGAAAAACTGTTTTTT. Translating it yields CASSPLTGGNEKLFF. This rearrangement joins TRBV7-6 to TRBJ1-4; 9 bases agree with TRBD1. CDR1 SGHVS and CDR2 FNYEAQ come from the germline V gene. This CDR3 region has 15 residues. V lost 6 bases to trimming and J lost 8 bases; unmatched junction nucleotides: 10.

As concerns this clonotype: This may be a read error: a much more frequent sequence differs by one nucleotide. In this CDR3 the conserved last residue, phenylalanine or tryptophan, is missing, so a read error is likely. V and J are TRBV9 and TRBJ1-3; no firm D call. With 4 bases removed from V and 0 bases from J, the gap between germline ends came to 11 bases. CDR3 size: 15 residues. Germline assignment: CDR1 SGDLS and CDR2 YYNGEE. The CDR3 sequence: CASSPPTSSGNTIYL. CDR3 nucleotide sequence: TGTGCCAGCAGCCCCCCCACGAGCTCTGGAAACACCATATATTTG.

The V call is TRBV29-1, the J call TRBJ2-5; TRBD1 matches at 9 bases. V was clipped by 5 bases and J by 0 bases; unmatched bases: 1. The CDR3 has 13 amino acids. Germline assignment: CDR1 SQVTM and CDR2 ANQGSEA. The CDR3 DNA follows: TGCAGCGTTTACAGGGGGCACCAAGAGACCCAGTACTTC. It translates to CSVYRGHQETQYF. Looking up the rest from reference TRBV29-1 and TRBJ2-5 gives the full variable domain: SAVISQKPSRDICQRGTSLTIQCQVDSQVTMMFWYRQQPGQSLTLIATANQGSEATYESGFVIDKFPISRPNLTFSTLTVSNMSPEDSSIYLCSVYRGHQETQYFGPGTRLLVL.

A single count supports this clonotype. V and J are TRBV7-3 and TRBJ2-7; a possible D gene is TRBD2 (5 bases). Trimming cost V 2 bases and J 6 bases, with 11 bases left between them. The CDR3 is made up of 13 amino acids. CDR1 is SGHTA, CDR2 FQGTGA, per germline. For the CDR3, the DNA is TGTGCCAGCAGCTTAGCGGGCAGTGGCGAGCAGTACTTC. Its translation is CASSLAGSGEQYF.

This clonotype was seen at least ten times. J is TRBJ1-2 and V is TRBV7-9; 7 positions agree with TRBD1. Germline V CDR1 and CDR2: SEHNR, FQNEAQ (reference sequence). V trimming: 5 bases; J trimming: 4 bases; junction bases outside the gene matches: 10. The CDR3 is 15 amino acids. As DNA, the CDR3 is TGTGCCAGCAGCGGGACAGATTCGATCCCCTATGGCTACACCTTC. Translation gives CASSGTDSIPYGYTF.

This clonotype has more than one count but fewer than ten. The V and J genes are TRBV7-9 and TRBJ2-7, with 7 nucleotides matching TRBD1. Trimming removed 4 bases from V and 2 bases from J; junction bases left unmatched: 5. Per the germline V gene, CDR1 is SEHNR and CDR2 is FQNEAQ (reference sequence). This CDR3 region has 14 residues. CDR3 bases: TGTGCCAGCAGCTCCGACAGGGCGGCCTACGAGCAGTACTTC. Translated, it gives CASSSDRAAYEQYF.

This CDR3 reads CASSFGGAGDTQYF. CDR3 nucleotide sequence: TGTGCCAGCAGTTTCGGGGGGGCCGGAGATACGCAGTATTTT. This chain uses TRBV12-3 or TRBV12-4 with TRBJ2-3, with 8 bases aligning to TRBD2. The CDR3 is 14 residues long. With V trimmed by 3 bases and J by 5 bases, 4 bases remained unmatched.

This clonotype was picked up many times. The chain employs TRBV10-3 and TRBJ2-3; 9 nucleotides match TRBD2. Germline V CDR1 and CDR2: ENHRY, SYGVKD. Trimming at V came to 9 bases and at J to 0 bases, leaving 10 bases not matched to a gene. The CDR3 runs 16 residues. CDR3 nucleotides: TGTGCCATAGGGGCTAGCGGGACTTCTAGCACAGATACGCAGTATTTT. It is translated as CAIGASGTSSTDTQYF.

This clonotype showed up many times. The CDR3 here is CASSPGGVFTKNIQYF. The CDR3 DNA sequence: TGTGCCAGCAGTCCAGGGGGGGTTTTTACCAAAAACATTCAGTACTTC. The chain uses TRBV6-1 and TRBJ2-4, with D perhaps being TRBD1 or TRBD2 (7 bases each). The length of the CDR3 is 16 residues. Germline V gene data show CDR1 as MNHNS and CDR2 as SASEGT. V lost 5 bases to trimming and J lost 2 bases, with 16 bases between them.

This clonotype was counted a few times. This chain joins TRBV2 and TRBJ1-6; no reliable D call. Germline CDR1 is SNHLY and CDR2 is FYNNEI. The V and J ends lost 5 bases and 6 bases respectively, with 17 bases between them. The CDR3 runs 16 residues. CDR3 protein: CASSLIPAGANSPLHF. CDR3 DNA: TGTGCCAGCAGTCTTATCCCGGCGGGCGCTAATTCACCCCTCCACTTT.

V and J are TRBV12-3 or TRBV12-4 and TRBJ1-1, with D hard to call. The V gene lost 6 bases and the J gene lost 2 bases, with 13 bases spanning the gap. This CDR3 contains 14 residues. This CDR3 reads CASRDHRGNTEAFF. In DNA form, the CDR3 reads TGTGCCAGCAGGGACCACCGGGGTAACACTGAAGCTTTCTTT.

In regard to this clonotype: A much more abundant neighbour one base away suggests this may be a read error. The chain's CDR3 is CASSSYGGSYNEQFF. The CDR3 DNA reads TGCGCCAGCAGCTCGTACGGGGGCTCCTACAATGAGCAGTTCTTC. The chain joins TRBV5-1 to TRBJ2-1, with D possibly matching TRBD2 (6 bases). CDR3 length: 15 amino acids. Germline V CDR1 and CDR2: SGHRS, YFSETQ. Trimming stripped 3 bases from V and 0 bases from J, with 10 bases between.

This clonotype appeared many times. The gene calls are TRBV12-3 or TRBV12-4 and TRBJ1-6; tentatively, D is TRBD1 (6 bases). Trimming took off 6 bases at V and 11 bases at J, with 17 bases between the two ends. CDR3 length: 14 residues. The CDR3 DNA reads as TGTGCCAGCAGGGGGGGCAGTGGGCGAACACCCCTCCACTTT. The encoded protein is CASRGGSGRTPLHF.

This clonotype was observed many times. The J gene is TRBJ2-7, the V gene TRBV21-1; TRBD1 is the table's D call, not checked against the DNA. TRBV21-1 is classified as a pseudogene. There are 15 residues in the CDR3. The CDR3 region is CASSSPPGQSYEQYF. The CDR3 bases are TGTGCCAGCAGCTCTCCCCCGGGACAGAGCTACGAGCAGTACTTC.

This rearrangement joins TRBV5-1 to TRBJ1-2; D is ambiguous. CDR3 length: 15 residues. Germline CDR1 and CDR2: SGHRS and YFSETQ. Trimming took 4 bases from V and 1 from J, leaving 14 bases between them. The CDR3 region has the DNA TGCGCCAGCAGCGTCTCTCCCGAGATTAACTATGGCTACACCTTC. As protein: CASSVSPEINYGYTF.

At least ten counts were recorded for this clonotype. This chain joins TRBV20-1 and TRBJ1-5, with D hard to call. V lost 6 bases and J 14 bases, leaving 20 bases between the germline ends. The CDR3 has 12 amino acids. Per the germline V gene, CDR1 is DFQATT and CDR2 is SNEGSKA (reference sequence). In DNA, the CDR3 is TGCAGTGCGGACGAAATAAAGACCGGAAAGCATTTT. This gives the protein CSADEIKTGKHF.

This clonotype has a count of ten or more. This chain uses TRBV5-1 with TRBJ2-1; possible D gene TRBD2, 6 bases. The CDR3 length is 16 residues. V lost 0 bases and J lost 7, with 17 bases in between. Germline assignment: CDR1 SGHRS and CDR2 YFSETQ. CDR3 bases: TGCGCCAGCAGCTTGGAGGAGGGTCTTACTATGAATGAGCAGTTCTTC. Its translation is CASSLEEGLTMNEQFF.

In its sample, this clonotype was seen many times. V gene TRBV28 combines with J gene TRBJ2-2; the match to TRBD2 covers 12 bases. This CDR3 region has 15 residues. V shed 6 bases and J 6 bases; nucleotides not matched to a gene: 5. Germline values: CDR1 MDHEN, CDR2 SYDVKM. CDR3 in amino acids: CASRASGGAAGELFF. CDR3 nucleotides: TGTGCCAGCAGAGCTAGCGGGGGGGCAGCCGGGGAGCTGTTTTTT.

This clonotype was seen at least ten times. This CDR3 is CASSPGGPGTSYGYTF. CDR3 nucleotides: TGTGCCAGCAGCCCCGGGGGCCCAGGGACATCATATGGCTACACCTTC. This chain uses TRBV7-2 with TRBJ1-2, with D perhaps TRBD1 (6 bases). The V end lost 5 bases, the J end lost 5 bases, and 21 bases lay between the germline ends. CDR3 size: 16 residues. Germline assignment: CDR1 SGHTA and CDR2 FQGNSA.